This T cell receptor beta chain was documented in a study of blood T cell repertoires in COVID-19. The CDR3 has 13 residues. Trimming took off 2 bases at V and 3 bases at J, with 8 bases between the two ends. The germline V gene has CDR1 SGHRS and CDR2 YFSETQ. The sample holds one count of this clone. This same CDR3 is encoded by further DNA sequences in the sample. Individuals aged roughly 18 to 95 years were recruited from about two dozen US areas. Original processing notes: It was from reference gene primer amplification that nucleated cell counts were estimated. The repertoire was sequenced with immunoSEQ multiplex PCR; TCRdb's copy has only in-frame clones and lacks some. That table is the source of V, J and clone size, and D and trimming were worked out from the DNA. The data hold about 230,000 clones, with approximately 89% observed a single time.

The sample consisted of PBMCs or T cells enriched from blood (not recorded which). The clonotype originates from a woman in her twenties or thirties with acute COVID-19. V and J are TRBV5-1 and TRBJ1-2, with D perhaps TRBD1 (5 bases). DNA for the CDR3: TGCGCCAGCAGCTTAGGGGCGGACTATGGCTACACCTTC. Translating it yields CASSLGADYGYTF.